Following are 17 T cell receptor beta chains from one sample sequenced in a study of blood T cell repertoires in COVID-19. Measured with immunoSEQ multiplex PCR; TCRdb has only the in-frame clones, and not every one. The sample shows a few hundred thousand clones, 88% of them seen only once. The sample consisted of peripheral blood. Source of these receptors: a woman between 70 and 85 years old with COVID-19, enrolled during active disease.

The J gene is TRBJ1-6, the V gene TRBV28; TRBD1 matches 7 bases. Germline V gives CDR1 MDHEN, CDR2 SYDVKM. V trimming: 10 bases; J trimming: 9 bases; junction bases outside the gene matches: 12. This CDR3 contains 14 residues. This chain's CDR3 is CATHSTGQGSPLHF. CDR3 nucleotides: TGTGCCACCCATTCGACAGGGCAGGGTTCACCCCTCCACTTT.

The chain links TRBV28 to TRBJ1-4, with no clear D. V lost 5 bases to trimming and J lost 7 bases, with 11 bases between them. This CDR3 comprises 13 residues. CDR1 is MDHEN, CDR2 SYDVKM, per germline. The CDR3 nucleotides read TGTGCCAGCAGTCCGCGGGTGATTGAAAAACTGTTTTTT. It encodes CASSPRVIEKLFF.

A single count supports this clone. J is TRBJ2-7 and V is TRBV6-1; no clear D gene. The V end lost 2 bases, the J end lost 3 bases, and 11 bases lay between the germline ends. Germline-derived CDR1 and CDR2 are MNHNS and SASEGT. The CDR3 runs 14 residues. CDR3 nucleotides: TGTGCCAGCAGTGAACTGAACCGACTCTACGAGCAGTACTTC. This translates into CASSELNRLYEQYF.

This chain joins TRBV19 and TRBJ1-6; no definite D call. Trimming shortened V by 3 bases and J by 0 bases, and 3 bases separated the two germline ends. The CDR3 runs to 14 residues. Germline-derived CDR1 and CDR2 are LNHDA and SQIVND (reference sequence). Here the CDR3 reads CASSIGSYNSPLHF. In DNA, the CDR3 is TGTGCCAGTAGTATCGGCTCCTATAATTCACCCCTCCACTTT.

This rearrangement joins TRBV2 to TRBJ1-1; no firm D call. Trimming removed 7 bases from V and 1 base from J, with 7 bases in between. The germline V gene encodes CDR1 SNHLY and CDR2 FYNNEI. The CDR3 has 12 residues. CDR3 region: CASTPWNTEAFF. Written as DNA, the CDR3 is TGTGCCAGCACCCCCTGGAACACTGAAGCTTTCTTT.

This chain connects TRBV29-1 to TRBJ2-7, with 10 bases aligning to TRBD1. The ends lost 8 bases at V and 3 bases at J; junction bases unmatched: 7. The V gene's germline CDR1 is SQVTM and CDR2 ANQGSEA. The CDR3 is made up of 13 amino acids. The CDR3 protein is CSCRDRGDYEQYF. Written as DNA, the CDR3 is TGCAGCTGCCGGGACAGGGGTGACTACGAGCAGTACTTC.

This chain uses TRBV5-1 with TRBJ1-3, with no clear D. Germline V gene sequence: CDR1 SGHRS, CDR2 YFSETQ. Trimming took 0 bases from V and 0 from J, leaving 10 bases between them. The CDR3 consists of 16 residues. Written as DNA, the CDR3 is TGCGCCAGCAGCTTGGCGGGTCGGAGCTCTGGAAACACCATATATTTT. Residues: CASSLAGRSSGNTIYF.

The chain uses TRBV29-1 and TRBJ1-1; D is uncertain. Trimming took off 8 bases at V and 0 bases at J, with 16 bases between the two ends. There are 14 residues in the CDR3. Germline loops: CDR1 SQVTM, CDR2 ANQGSEA. CDR3 coding DNA: TGCAGCTCCCTGGGTGGGCAGGTGAACACTGAAGCTTTCTTT. This codes for CSSLGGQVNTEAFF.

V and J are TRBV28 and TRBJ2-5; D not certain. The CDR3 runs 12 residues. Between the trimmed V and J ends, which lost 2 bases and 4 bases, there was a span of 5 bases. Germline lookup yields CDR1 MDHEN and CDR2 SYDVKM. As DNA, the CDR3 is TGTGCCAGCAGTTTACCCTTAGAGACCCAGTACTTC. This translates into CASSLPLETQYF.

The chain carries TRBV7-3 and TRBJ1-6; TRBD1 might be the D (5 bases). Germline V lookup: CDR1 SGHTA, CDR2 FQGTGA. CDR3 length: 15 residues. The germline V and J ends were trimmed by 5 bases and 7 bases, with 15 bases remaining between them. The CDR3 DNA is TGTGCCAGCAGCGCACAGGCCTTGGGGAATTCACCCCTCCACTTT. Protein: CASSAQALGNSPLHF.

This rearrangement joins TRBV5-6 to TRBJ2-7; possible D gene TRBD1, 6 bases. Germline-derived CDR1 and CDR2 are SGHDT and YYEEEE. The CDR3 length is 13 residues. V gave up 4 bases and J gave up 3 bases, with 11 bases separating them. The CDR3 loop reads CASSKGQFYEQYF. CDR3 nucleotide sequence: TGTGCCAGCAGCAAAGGACAGTTCTACGAGCAGTACTTC.

The V and J genes are TRBV30 and TRBJ2-1; 11 nucleotides agree with TRBD2. In germline, CDR1 is GTSNPN, CDR2 SVGIG (reference sequence). The CDR3 sequence is 19 residues long. The V segment lost 2 bases and the J segment 6 bases; nucleotides outside the gene matches: 18. In nucleotides, the CDR3 is TGTGCCTGGAGTCGTCACATTCCTAGCGGGAGGCTTGGACGCAATGAGCAGTTCTTC. It encodes CAWSRHIPSGRLGRNEQFF.

The chain has TRBV7-2 and TRBJ1-2, with TRBD1 matching 10 bases. This CDR3 is 17 amino acids long. The V gene end was trimmed by 5 bases and the J gene end by 6 bases; junction bases not matched to a gene: 15. Germline V gene lookup returns CDR1 SGHTA and CDR2 FQGNSA. CDR3 DNA sequence: TGTGCCAGCAGCCAGCTCCCATTTCAGACAGGGGGCAATGGCTACACCTTC. Protein sequence: CASSQLPFQTGGNGYTF.

V gene TRBV3-1 (or the pseudogene TRBV3-2) combines with J gene TRBJ1-4; no firm D call. Germline CDR1 is LGHDT and CDR2 is YNNKEL (reference sequence). This CDR3 region has 15 residues. Trimming took off 4 bases at V and 4 bases at J, with 13 bases between the two ends. CDR3 bases: TGTGCCAGCAGCCCAACGGGGAGACTTAATGAAAAACTGTTTTTT. This encodes CASSPTGRLNEKLFF.

V is TRBV11-2 and J is TRBJ2-1; D gene unclear. V was shortened by 5 bases and J by 8 bases, with 7 bases between the two germline ends. Germline V gene data show CDR1 as SGHAT and CDR2 as FQNNGV. The CDR3 runs 11 residues. The CDR3 sequence: CASSQIYEQFF. CDR3 DNA: TGTGCCAGCAGCCAAATTTATGAGCAGTTCTTC.

This clone occurred a few times. The chain uses TRBV28 and TRBJ1-2; D is possibly TRBD1 (6 bases). Germline-derived CDR1 and CDR2 are MDHEN and SYDVKM. V lost 4 bases, J lost 4 bases, and 19 bases lay in between. CDR3 length: 16 residues. The CDR3 sequence: CASSSRQMNRAYGYTF. Here the CDR3 DNA reads TGTGCCAGCAGTTCCCGCCAAATGAACAGGGCCTATGGCTACACCTTC.

The rearrangement links TRBV6-5 to TRBJ1-2, with a possible D match to TRBD1 (5 bases). V lost 2 bases and J 6 bases, leaving 19 bases between the germline ends. The germline V gene encodes CDR1 MNHEY and CDR2 SVGAGI. The CDR3 is 16 amino acids. The DNA for the CDR3 is TGTGCCAGCAGTTACCTGGGGGGGAGTGTAAGTGATGGCTACACCTTC. It is translated as CASSYLGGSVSDGYTF.